What follows describes a single T cell receptor (beta chain). These data come from a study of blood T cell repertoires in COVID-19. Sequencing was performed with immunoSEQ multiplex PCR; in TCRdb, only in-frame clones are kept and a portion is missing. The sample carries about 35,000 clones, approximately 82% recorded once. V lost 5 bases and J lost 13; bases outside the gene matches: 7. The CDR3 is 11 residues long. Germline CDR1 and CDR2: SEHNR and FQNEAQ (reference sequence). V gene TRBV7-9 combines with J gene TRBJ1-2; 7 positions match TRBD1. Sequencing was performed on peripheral blood. The sequence came from an elderly man with active or convalescent COVID-19. The CDR3 DNA follows: TGTGCCAGCAGCCTGGGACAGCCCTTCACCTTC. Amino acids: CASSLGQPFTF.